A selection of T cell receptor beta chains follows, all from one sample in a study of blood T cells in healthy people across ages. TCRdb analysed the 5' RACE reads with MiXCR anew, one entry per CDR3 protein. The sample holds roughly 900,000 distinct CDR3 sequences; around 48% are singletons and the top ten take around 15%. Sequenced material: blood. The receptor set was obtained from a man aged 25 to 40 in good health. Each CDR3 is given without its conserved first and last residue.

>TRBV7-2|TRBJ1-1
ASSWGRGGTEAF
>TRBV7-6|TRBJ1-1
ASSLEATGGTGAF
>TRBV29-1|TRBJ2-2
GGGQSNTGELF
>TRBV5-5|TRBJ1-1
ASSRERTGETEAF
>TRBV6-5|TRBJ2-2
ASRRDRVNTGELF
>TRBV9|TRBJ1-4
ASSDGQGSNEKLF
>TRBV12-5|TRBJ2-7
ASGPGGGSNEQY
>TRBV5-1|TRBJ1-4
ARSLAGRFDEKLF
>TRBV11-2|TRBJ2-3
ASSLGPSGGSLVQY
>TRBV13|TRBJ1-6
ASSKRGTYSSYNSPLH
>TRBV20-1|TRBJ1-1
SAPWTGSNTEAF
>TRBV4-3|TRBJ2-7
ASSQDRVGYEQY
>TRBV6-2/TRBV6-3|TRBJ1-6
ASSYVGPWAPLH
>TRBV15|TRBJ1-5
ATSRGQGLVYSNQPQH
>TRBV27|TRBJ2-4
ASSLSATGAKNIQY
>TRBV7-8|TRBJ2-3
ASSFGGAGRRAVDTQY
>TRBV9|TRBJ2-3
ASSVENTDTQY
>TRBV4-2|TRBJ2-7
ASSHLSAGDPYEQY
>TRBV25-1|TRBJ2-1
ASCRGDYNEQF
>TRBV20-1|TRBJ2-7
SARDQGQPNEQY
>TRBV4-3|TRBJ2-7
ASSLDVAGGVSEQY
>TRBV9|TRBJ1-2
ASSPRQGAEFNYGYT
>TRBV14|-
ASSLSPTQETQY
>TRBV4-2|TRBJ2-7
ASSQAVNLPSYEQY
>TRBV7-9|TRBJ1-2
ASSLAVRLDGYT
>TRBV7-9|TRBJ2-1
ASSLWGGVTGNEQF
>TRBV6-5|TRBJ1-5
ASSYSGRGLNHQPQH
>TRBV7-2|TRBJ2-1
ASAQASSYNEQF
>TRBV6-5|TRBJ2-7
ASREEAGRPYEQY
>TRBV7-9|TRBJ2-1
ASSNRDGAYNEQF
>TRBV6-2/TRBV6-3|TRBJ1-2
ASSYQGTAFGYT
>TRBV12-3/TRBV12-4|TRBJ2-5
ASGKTSEETQY
>TRBV7-9|TRBJ2-5
ASTEPGTAQETQY
>TRBV6-5|-
ASSSPGGGSYEQY
>TRBV6-2/TRBV6-3|TRBJ2-4
ASSYLQSGFKNIQY
>TRBV5-4|TRBJ1-2
ASSLVSASNYGYT
>TRBV28|TRBJ1-2
ASSPGGTGNYGYT
>TRBV28|TRBJ2-5
ASSTQGIVVETQY
>TRBV11-3|TRBJ2-5
ASSPAEWNQETQY
>TRBV28|TRBJ1-2
ASSHDREFHT
>TRBV20-1|TRBJ2-5
SARDDQRLQETQY
>TRBV4-2|TRBJ2-4
ASSLGEAGIKNIQY
>TRBV12-3/TRBV12-4|TRBJ2-3
ASSKGTSGGLGDTQY
>TRBV4-2|TRBJ1-5
ASSQDPAAWIPQH
>TRBV29-1|TRBJ2-7
SVVWGYEQY
>TRBV12-3/TRBV12-4|TRBJ1-5
ASSWGNNQPQH
>TRBV20-1|TRBJ2-7
SASSHRRPFGEQY
>TRBV5-5|TRBJ1-5
ASSLVPDPNQPQH
>TRBV4-2|TRBJ2-1
ASSQEPGAEQF
>TRBV27|TRBJ1-2
ASRPGTAFNYGYT
>TRBV27|TRBJ2-7
ASSLARGALSYEQY
>TRBV28|TRBJ2-7
ASQDKPYEQY
>TRBV7-9|TRBJ1-2
ASSRPGTNYGYT
>TRBV29-1|TRBJ1-1
SVEGPLGGEAF
>TRBV5-1|TRBJ2-6
ASSFGPGANVLT
>TRBV4-2|TRBJ1-4
ASSQEGLHEKLF
>TRBV29-1|TRBJ1-5
SVEGDKNQPQH
>TRBV13|TRBJ2-1
ASSLEGNPYNEQF
>TRBV9|TRBJ2-7
VSNLGRDSYEQY
>TRBV29-1|TRBJ1-2
SGVPGQGDYGYT